Below, 3 T cell receptor beta chains from the same sample are listed, as sequenced in a study of cytomegalovirus exposure and HLA in healthy donors. The PCR contained 60 Vbeta and 13 Jbeta primers. This table comes from immunoSEQ multiplex PCR, and its TCRdb copy is limited to in-frame clones, with some not included. The table has about 94,000 clones, around 76% seen once. Sequenced input: PBMCs. The receptor set was obtained from a man aged 35 to 55 in good health and CMV-seropositive.

The V call is TRBV4-1, the J call TRBJ2-3; 14 bases map to TRBD2. Germline values: CDR1 MGHRA, CDR2 YSYEKL. V shed 1 base, J shed 2 bases, and the junction held 2 bases outside the gene matches. The CDR3 runs to 17 residues. The CDR3 loop reads CASSQGLAGGPTDTQYF. The DNA for the CDR3 is TGCGCCAGCAGCCAAGGACTAGCGGGGGGGCCCACAGATACGCAGTATTTT.

This clone was observed a handful of times. This chain links TRBV7-2 with TRBJ2-1; tentative D call: TRBD2 (5 bases). This CDR3 has 15 residues. Germline values: CDR1 SGHTA, CDR2 FQGNSA. Trimming took 2 bases from V and 4 from J, leaving 12 bases between them. CDR3 loop: CASSLTAVGYNEQFF. CDR3 sequence (DNA): TGTGCCAGCAGCTTAACAGCGGTAGGGTACAATGAGCAGTTCTTC.

This clone was detected a few times. The rearrangement links TRBV19 to TRBJ2-7, with 7 bases matching TRBD1. The CDR3 runs 12 residues. Germline trimming cut 4 bases from V and 6 bases from J; bases unmatched to any gene: 3. CDR1 is LNHDA and CDR2 is SQIVND in the germline V gene (reference sequence). CDR3 sequence (DNA): TGTGCCAGTAGTACGACAGGGTCCGAGCAGTACTTC. Amino acid sequence: CASSTTGSEQYF.